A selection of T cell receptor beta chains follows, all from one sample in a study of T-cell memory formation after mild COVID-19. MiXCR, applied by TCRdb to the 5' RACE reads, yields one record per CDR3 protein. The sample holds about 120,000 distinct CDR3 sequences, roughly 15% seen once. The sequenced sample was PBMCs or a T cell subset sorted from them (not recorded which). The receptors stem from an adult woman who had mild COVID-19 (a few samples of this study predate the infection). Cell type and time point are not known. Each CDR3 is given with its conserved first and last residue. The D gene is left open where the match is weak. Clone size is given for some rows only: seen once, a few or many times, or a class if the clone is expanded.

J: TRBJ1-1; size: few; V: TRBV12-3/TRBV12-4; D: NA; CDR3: CASSPGDKNTEAFF; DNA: TGTGCCAGCAGTCCTGGTGACAAGAACACTGAAGCTTTCTTT
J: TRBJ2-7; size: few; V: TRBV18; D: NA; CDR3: CASSVASYEQYF; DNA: TGTGCCAGCTCGGTAGCGTCCTACGAGCAGTACTTC
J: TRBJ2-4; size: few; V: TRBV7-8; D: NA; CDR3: CASSQNPRTGAGLQNIQYF; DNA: TGTGCCAGCAGCCAGAATCCCCGAACGGGGGCAGGCCTACAAAACATTCAGTACTTC
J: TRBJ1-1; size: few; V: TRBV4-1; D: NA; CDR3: CASSLTPGHLNTEAFF; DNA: TGCGCCAGCAGCCTAACACCGGGACACCTGAACACTGAAGCTTTCTTT
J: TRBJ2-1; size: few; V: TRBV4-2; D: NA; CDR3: CTSSRLSHEQFF; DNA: TGTACCAGCAGCCGACTTTCCCATGAGCAGTTCTTC
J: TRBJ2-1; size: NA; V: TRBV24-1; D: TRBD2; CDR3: CATSDFQTSGNNEQFF; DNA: TGTGCCACCAGTGATTTTCAGACTAGCGGGAACAATGAGCAGTTCTTC
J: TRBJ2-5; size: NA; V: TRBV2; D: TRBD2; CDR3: CASSRTRLGVETQYF; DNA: TGTGCCAGCAGTCGGACTAGATTAGGAGTAGAGACCCAGTACTTC
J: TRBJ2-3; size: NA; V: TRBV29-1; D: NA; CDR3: CSVVRDSDTQYF; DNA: TGCAGCGTTGTCAGGGATTCAGATACGCAGTATTTT
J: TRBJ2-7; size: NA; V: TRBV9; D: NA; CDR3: CASSRGGANSYEQYF; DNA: TGTGCCAGCTCGAGGGGGGGAGCAAACTCCTACGAGCAGTACTTC
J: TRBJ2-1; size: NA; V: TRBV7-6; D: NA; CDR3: CASSLAQDEQFF; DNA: TGTGCCAGCAGCTTAGCTCAGGATGAGCAGTTCTTC
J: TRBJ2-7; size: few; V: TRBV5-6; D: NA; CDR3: CASSYLSSYEQYF; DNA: TGTGCCAGCAGCTATTTAAGCTCCTACGAGCAGTACTTC
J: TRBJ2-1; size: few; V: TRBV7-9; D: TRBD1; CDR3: CASSGRTGVVYNEQFF; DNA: TGTGCCAGCAGCGGGCGGACAGGGGTCGTTTACAATGAGCAGTTCTTC
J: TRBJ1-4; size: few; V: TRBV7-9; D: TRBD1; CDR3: CASSWTGQNEKLFF; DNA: TGTGCCAGCAGCTGGACAGGGCAGAATGAAAAACTGTTTTTT
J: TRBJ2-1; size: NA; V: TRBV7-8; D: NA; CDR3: CASSQSRTLGYNEQFF; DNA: TGTGCCAGCAGCCAGAGCAGGACCCTGGGCTACAATGAGCAGTTCTTC
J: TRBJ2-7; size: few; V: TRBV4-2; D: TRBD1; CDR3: CASSQVGTGEGYEQYF; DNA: TGTGCCAGCAGCCAGGTCGGGACAGGGGAGGGTTACGAGCAGTACTTC
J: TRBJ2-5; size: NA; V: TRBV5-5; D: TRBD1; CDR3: CASSSMGQQETQYF; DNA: TGTGCCAGCAGCTCAATGGGACAGCAAGAGACCCAGTACTTC
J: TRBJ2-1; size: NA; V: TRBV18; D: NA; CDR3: CASSQAGTDSYNEQFF; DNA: TGTGCCAGCTCACAAGCAGGGACGGATAGTTACAATGAGCAGTTCTTC
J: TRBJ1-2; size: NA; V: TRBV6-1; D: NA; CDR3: CASCGTDNYGYTF; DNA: TGTGCCAGCTGCGGGACGGATAACTATGGCTACACCTTC
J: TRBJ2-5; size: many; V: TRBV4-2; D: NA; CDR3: CASSQEVGMETQYF; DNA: TGTGCCAGCAGCCAAGAGGTGGGAATGGAGACCCAGTACTTC
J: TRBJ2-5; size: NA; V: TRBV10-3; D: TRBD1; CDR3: CAISDPDRGSSGTQYF; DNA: TGTGCCATCAGTGACCCTGACAGGGGCAGTTCGGGGACCCAGTACTTC
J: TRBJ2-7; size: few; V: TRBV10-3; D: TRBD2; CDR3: CAISDPRTSIEQYF; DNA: TGTGCCATCAGTGACCCGAGGACTAGCATCGAGCAGTACTTC
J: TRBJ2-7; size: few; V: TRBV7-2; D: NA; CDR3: CASSLRVDRHSYEQYF; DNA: TGTGCCAGCAGCTTAAGGGTCGATAGGCACTCCTACGAGCAGTACTTC
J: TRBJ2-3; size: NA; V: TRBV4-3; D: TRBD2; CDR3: CASSQDPSGGTDTQYF; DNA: TGCGCCAGCAGCCAAGATCCCTCGGGGGGGACAGATACGCAGTATTTT
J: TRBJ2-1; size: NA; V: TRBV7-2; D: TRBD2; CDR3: CASSLALASGLFNEQFF; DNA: TGTGCCAGCAGCTTAGCGCTTGCTAGCGGACTATTCAATGAGCAGTTCTTC
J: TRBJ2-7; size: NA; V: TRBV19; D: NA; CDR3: CASSMGRNNEQYF; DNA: TGTGCAAGTAGTATGGGTCGTAACAACGAGCAGTACTTC
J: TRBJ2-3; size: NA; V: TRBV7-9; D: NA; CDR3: CASSLEAGRTDTQYF; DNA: TGTGCCAGCAGCTTAGAAGCGGGTCGCACAGATACGCAGTATTTT
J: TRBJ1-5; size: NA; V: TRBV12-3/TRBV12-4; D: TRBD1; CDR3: CASSLGTGLGSNQPQHF; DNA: TGTGCCAGCAGTTTAGGGACAGGGCTGGGGAGCAATCAGCCCCAGCATTTT
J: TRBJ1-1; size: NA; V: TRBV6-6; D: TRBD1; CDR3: CASSYTGGGTEAFF; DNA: TGTGCCAGCAGTTACACAGGGGGAGGCACTGAAGCTTTCTTT
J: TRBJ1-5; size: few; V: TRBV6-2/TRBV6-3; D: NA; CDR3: CASSYDTQPQHF; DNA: TGTGCCAGCAGCTACGACACTCAGCCCCAGCATTTT